This TCR beta chain derives from a study of T cells in Graves' hyperthyroidism and ophthalmopathy. Background on the study: Blood from the periphery was taken at initial diagnosis, before any treatment.

Study-wide results and limits: A model using 13 V-J features told ophthalmopathy apart from stable hyperthyroidism.

RNA transcripts served as the template for amplifying TCR beta CDR3 regions. The primer set for the first-round RT-PCR of the TCR CDR3 was HTBI. TCRdb processed the multiplex PCR reads anew with MiXCR; each CDR3 protein has one entry. The sample has fewer than 550,000 distinct CDR3 sequences, around 22% seen once. Germline trimming cut 6 bases from V and 4 bases from J; bases unmatched to any gene: 9. Germline V gene data show CDR1 as MNHEY and CDR2 as SVGAGI. The CDR3 sequence is 15 residues long. Comments on this clonotype: Its target is not known.

The chain uses TRBV6-5 and TRBJ1-2; 9 nucleotides agree with TRBD1. Source material: blood. This clonotype was obtained from a woman aged 25 to 39 with Graves' ophthalmopathy. DNA of the CDR3: TGTGCCAGCAGATATGACAGGGGGAGCGGCTATGGCTACACCTTC. Protein sequence: CASRYDRGSGYGYTF.